These T cell receptor beta chains were read from a single sample in a study of blood T cell repertoires in COVID-19. Repertoires were generated with immunoSEQ multiplex PCR, while TCRdb's copy carries only in-frame clones and drops some. The sample records some 150,000 clones, about 80% being singletons. The sample was peripheral blood. These receptors originate from a human donor in a cohort sampled during active COVID-19. Each CDR3 is given with its conserved first and last residue. A D gene is named only where the DNA matches it firmly. Clone size, where shown, is once, few, many, or a class for clones that have expanded.

d_call	v_call	clone_size	j_call	cdr3_nt	cdr3_aa
TRBD1	TRBV7-2	NA	TRBJ2-1	TGTGCCAGCAGCTGGACCGGGACAGGGCCCAATGAGCAGTTCTTC	CASSWTGTGPNEQFF
TRBD2	TRBV7-9	once	TRBJ2-5	TGTGCCAGCAGCTTAAATCGCCTAGCGGGAGGGCAGACCCAGTACTTC	CASSLNRLAGGQTQYF
NA	TRBV5-6	NA	TRBJ1-5	TGTGCCAGCAGCTTGGGCAGGGTTGGTCAGCCCCAGCATTTT	CASSLGRVGQPQHF
NA	TRBV28	NA	TRBJ2-2	TGTGCCAGCAGTTTTATGCAGGGAGGTACCGGGGAGCTGTTTTTT	CASSFMQGGTGELFF
NA	TRBV25-1	NA	TRBJ1-1	TGTGCCAGCAGCCAAAGGAGGGGCGGAGAGCAAGCTTTCTTT	CASSQRRGGEQAFF
NA	TRBV11-3	NA	TRBJ2-2	TGTGCCAGCAGCCATATCGGCGGAAGCTATGGGGAGCTGTTTTTT	CASSHIGGSYGELFF
NA	TRBV9	NA	TRBJ2-5	TGTGCCAGCAGCGTAGGGGAGTGGGAGACCCAGTACTTC	CASSVGEWETQYF
NA	TRBV5-6	few	TRBJ1-3	TGTGCCAGCGATGCCCGGAGCTCTGGAAACACCATATATTTT	CASDARSSGNTIYF
NA	TRBV29-1	NA	TRBJ2-1	TGCAGCGTTGACGGGAGTCTCAATGAGCAGTTCTTC	CSVDGSLNEQFF
TRBD1	TRBV6-5	NA	TRBJ1-6	TGTGCCGGAGCTCGGGACAGAAATTCACCCCTCCACTTT	CAGARDRNSPLHF
NA	TRBV10-2	NA	TRBJ1-1	TGCGCCAGCAGGGGCGCGCCCCCTGAAGCTTTCTTT	CASRGAPPEAFF
NA	TRBV27	NA	TRBJ2-5	TGTGCCAGCAGGGGGGGTGAGACCCAGTACTTC	CASRGGETQYF
NA	TRBV2	NA	TRBJ2-2	TGTGCCGCGGGGCCGGGTACCCGGGAGCTGTTTTTT	CAAGPGTRELFF
NA	TRBV6-5	NA	TRBJ2-1	TGTGCCAGCAGTAGACAGGTTTTGAATGAGCAGTTCTTC	CASSRQVLNEQFF
TRBD1	TRBV2	NA	TRBJ2-5	TGTGCCAGCAGTGCTGGGACAGGGATCTCAGAGACCCAGTACTTC	CASSAGTGISETQYF
NA	TRBV5-1	once	TRBJ1-2	TGCGCCAGCAGCCCGGAGGGGACTCCCTATGGCTACACCTTC	CASSPEGTPYGYTF
TRBD2	TRBV19	few	TRBJ2-7	TGTGCCAGTAGAGCGGGGGAGGGCTACGAGCAGTACTTC	CASRAGEGYEQYF
TRBD1	TRBV2	NA	TRBJ1-1	TGTGCCAGCACCAGACAGGGGAGGACTGAAGCTTTCTTT	CASTRQGRTEAFF
TRBD1	TRBV6-5	few	TRBJ1-5	TGTGCCAGCACTGGGACAGACTCCCAGCCCCAGCATTTT	CASTGTDSQPQHF
NA	TRBV6-5	once	TRBJ2-7	TGTGCCAGCAGCGGCGACACCTCCTACGAGCAGTACTTC	CASSGDTSYEQYF
TRBD1	TRBV9	NA	TRBJ1-2	TGTGCCAGCAGCCCCATCTTAGGACAGGACTATGGCTACACCTTC	CASSPILGQDYGYTF
NA	TRBV28	NA	TRBJ2-3	TGTGCCAGCAGTTTATACGGAGATACGCAGTATTTT	CASSLYGDTQYF
TRBD1	TRBV29-1	NA	TRBJ2-5	TGCAGCGTTGTAGGTCAAACCTCCGGACAGGGTTTGAGGGAGACCCAGTACTTC	CSVVGQTSGQGLRETQYF
TRBD1	TRBV5-5	NA	TRBJ2-7	TGTGCCAGCAGCCAGGGACAGGGGCGGTACGAGCAGTACTTC	CASSQGQGRYEQYF
TRBD1	TRBV6-5	NA	TRBJ1-4	TGTGCCAGCAGGAGGACAGGACTTAATGAAAAACTGTTTTTT	CASRRTGLNEKLFF
NA	TRBV2	NA	TRBJ2-3	TGTGCCAGCAGCGGCGTTGGGAGACCTACGCAGTATTTT	CASSGVGRPTQYF
NA	TRBV27	NA	TRBJ1-3	TGTGCCAGCAGTTTATTCCCGCCAACGGGGGCTGGAAACACCATATATTTT	CASSLFPPTGAGNTIYF
NA	TRBV6-2/TRBV6-3	once	TRBJ1-5	TGTGCCAGCAGTTACTCGAGGCTAGTGGGGGGGGATCAGCCCCAGCATTTT	CASSYSRLVGGDQPQHF
NA	TRBV5-6	NA	TRBJ2-1	TGTGCCAGCAGCTTGCCCCTAGCGAGCTCCTACAATGAGCAGTTCTTC	CASSLPLASSYNEQFF
NA	TRBV2	NA	TRBJ2-6	TGTGCCAGCAGTGGTACCTACAGGGGAGGCAACGTCCTGACTTTC	CASSGTYRGGNVLTF
TRBD2	TRBV19	NA	TRBJ2-3	TGTGCCAGTAGTACCCCGACTAGCGGGGGGCCCACAGATACGCAGTATTTT	CASSTPTSGGPTDTQYF
NA	TRBV5-6	NA	TRBJ2-2	TGTGCCAGCAGCTTGGGACAGCTTACCGGGGAGCTGTTTTTT	CASSLGQLTGELFF